This is a list of T cell receptor beta chains from one sample in a study of T cell responses to AZD1222 COVID-19 vaccine. Repertoires were generated with immunoSEQ multiplex PCR, while TCRdb's copy carries only in-frame clones and drops some. This table has 200,000 or so clones, approximately 86% appearing once. The source was peripheral blood, collected on day 0 of AZD1222 vaccination. The receptors were gathered from an adult in good health. Each CDR3 is given with its conserved first and last residue. A D gene is named only where the DNA matches it firmly. Clone size appears in some rows only: once, few, many, or a class for an expanded clone.

>-|TRBV9|-|TRBJ2-5
CASSVVGQETQYF
TGTGCCAGCAGCGTAGTAGGCCAAGAGACCCAGTACTTC
>-|TRBV15|-|TRBJ2-3
CATSRDNVQSTDTQYF
TGTGCCACCAGCAGAGATAATGTACAGTCCACAGATACGCAGTATTTT
>-|TRBV7-3|-|TRBJ1-6
CASSQQAPTYNSPLHF
TGTGCCAGCAGCCAACAGGCTCCTACCTATAATTCACCCCTCCACTTT
>-|TRBV9|-|TRBJ2-3
CASSPPLGGPSTDTQYF
TGTGCCAGCAGCCCCCCCCTCGGGGGCCCTAGCACAGATACGCAGTATTTT
>-|TRBV28|-|TRBJ2-7
CASSTPQAYEQYF
TGTGCCAGCAGTACCCCCCAGGCTTACGAGCAGTACTTC
>TRBD1|TRBV2|-|TRBJ2-3
CASRIQGTDTQYF
TGTGCCAGCAGAATACAGGGGACAGATACGCAGTATTTT
>-|TRBV2|-|TRBJ1-5
CASSGKGGSNQPQHF
TGTGCCAGCAGTGGAAAGGGGGGGAGCAATCAGCCCCAGCATTTT
>-|TRBV5-8|-|TRBJ1-2
CASTRGLEEGYGYTF
TGTGCCAGCACCCGAGGCCTCGAAGAGGGCTATGGCTACACCTTC
>-|TRBV5-1|-|TRBJ2-7
CASSPGPSYEQYF
TGCGCCAGCAGCCCGGGTCCCTCCTACGAGCAGTACTTC
>-|TRBV9|-|TRBJ1-2
CASSVGGETNYGYTF
TGTGCCAGCAGCGTTGGGGGGGAGACCAACTATGGCTACACCTTC
>TRBD1|TRBV6-1|-|TRBJ1-2
CASSELGQVYGYTF
TGTGCCAGCAGTGAACTAGGACAGGTCTATGGCTACACCTTC
>-|TRBV14|-|TRBJ1-5
CASSQRGNQPQHF
TGTGCCAGCAGCCAAAGGGGTAATCAGCCCCAGCATTTT
>-|TRBV27|-|TRBJ1-2
CASSRQAINYGYTF
TGTGCCAGCAGCAGACAGGCGATAAACTATGGCTACACCTTC
>-|TRBV2|-|TRBJ1-2
CASRGGNYGYTF
TGTGCCAGCAGAGGTGGGAACTATGGCTACACCTTC
>-|TRBV3-1/TRBV3-2|-|TRBJ1-5
CASSQDPGSRQPQHF
TGTGCCAGCAGCCAAGATCCTGGCAGTAGGCAGCCCCAGCATTTT
>-|TRBV20-1|-|TRBJ1-3
CSASQGIKPGNTIYF
TGCAGTGCTAGTCAGGGTATCAAGCCCGGAAACACCATATATTTT
>TRBD1|TRBV30|-|TRBJ2-7
CAWTNQGVGEQYF
TGTGCCTGGACAAATCAGGGGGTAGGGGAGCAGTACTTC
>-|TRBV10-2|-|TRBJ2-3
CASSPLYRASPDHTQYF
TGCGCCAGCTCCCCCCTATATAGGGCTAGCCCCGATCATACGCAGTATTTT
>TRBD1|TRBV15|few|TRBJ1-1
CATSPGGFEAFF
TGTGCCACCTCCCCAGGGGGGTTTGAAGCTTTCTTT